The following is a TCR beta chain sequence with its context. The antigen remains undetermined. This record belongs to a study of post-analysis software for immune sequencing data. Turning to the study itself: Included among the disease courses, which were recorded for the cohort, were relapsing-remitting, secondary progressive and progressive-relapsing multiple sclerosis. General study findings and limits: About 5 TRBV segments occurring more often in patients than controls included TRBV5-6, TRBV5-1 and TRBV20-1. Batch-mates among the samples co-clustered strongly by F measure.

The authors incorporated unique molecular identifiers into the TCR beta cDNA libraries. T cells numbering about 0.85 to 11 million gave rise to some 500,000 cDNA molecules. From the PCR reads, TCRdb called clonotypes with MiXCR, one entry per CDR3 protein. This table has over 250,000 distinct CDR3 sequences, about 38% appearing once. The germline gives CDR1 SGHTA, CDR2 FQGTGA. There are 14 residues in the CDR3. The V end was cut by 5 bases, the J end by 3 bases, with 12 bases between. The receptor comes from a girl between 10 and 17 years old with multiple sclerosis. This chain joins TRBV7-3 and TRBJ2-3; D possibly uses TRBD1 or TRBD2 (7 bases each). Input material: blood. The CDR3 DNA follows: TGTGCCAGCAGCCAGGGGGGGCGGACAGATACGCAGTATTTT. It codes for CASSQGGRTDTQYF.